Listed below are T cell receptor beta chains from one sample, sequenced in a study of glioma-infiltrating T cells after dendritic cell vaccination. Measured with immunoSEQ multiplex PCR; TCRdb has only the in-frame clones, and not every one. The table shows about 92,000 clones, with 85% to 90% occurring only once. Sequenced material: blood, taken before dendritic cell vaccination. The receptors come from a human donor with glioblastoma. Each CDR3 is given with its conserved first and last residue. Each record gives: CDR3 DNA, CDR3 protein, V gene, clone size, D gene, J gene. The D gene is left open where the match is weak. Expanded clones are given a class, and other clones once, few, many or no size at all.

TGTGCCAGCAGCTTGACGGGGACTTCTCAATTTGTGGAGCAGTACTTC CASSLTGTSQFVEQYF TRBV7-8 - - TRBJ2-7
TGTGCCAGCAGCTTAGGGTTCGGAGGGAACTCCTACGAGCAGTACTTC CASSLGFGGNSYEQYF TRBV11-2 - - TRBJ2-7
TGTGCCACCAGCGGTCGGGGGAGGCAAGAGACCCAGTACTTC CATSGRGRQETQYF TRBV15 - - TRBJ2-5
TGTGCCAGCTCAATTACCGGGACAGCAAGCAATCAGCCCCAGCATTTT CASSITGTASNQPQHF TRBV18 - TRBD1 TRBJ1-5
TGTGCCAGCAGTTACTTATCCCCGACAGGGATAGAGACCCAGTACTTC CASSYLSPTGIETQYF TRBV6-5 - TRBD1 TRBJ2-5
TGTGCCAGCACGGGAGAGCGGGAGGCAGATACGCAGTATTTT CASTGEREADTQYF TRBV9 - TRBD2 TRBJ2-3
TGTGCCAGCAGCTCCATCACCATAAGAGGGGGAGAGACCCAGTACTTC CASSSITIRGGETQYF TRBV5-6 - - TRBJ2-5
TGTGCCAGCAGCTTAGGCGGACAGAGCAATCAGCCCCAGCATTTT CASSLGGQSNQPQHF TRBV7-8 - - TRBJ1-5
TGTGCCAGCGGACAGCTTATTAACTATGGCTACACCTTC CASGQLINYGYTF TRBV6-6 - - TRBJ1-2
TGCAGCGCTGCTGGGGGGTCTAGCTATGGCTACACCTTC CSAAGGSSYGYTF TRBV29-1 few - TRBJ1-2
TGCGCCAGCAGCTTGCAGGGAATGGAGAATACGCAGTATTTT CASSLQGMENTQYF TRBV5-1 - - TRBJ2-3
TGTGCCAGCAGCGTAGGGGGGACAGATGGCTACACCTTC CASSVGGTDGYTF TRBV9 - TRBD1 TRBJ1-2
TGTGCCAGCAGTTCCCCCGGACAGATCAAAAACATTCAGTACTTC CASSSPGQIKNIQYF TRBV28 - - TRBJ2-4
TGCGCCAGCAGCCTAGGACGGACTGAGAACTATGGCTACACCTTC CASSLGRTENYGYTF TRBV4-3 once - TRBJ1-2
TGTGCCAGTAGTATATTCGGCGGATTAAACTATGGCTACACCTTC CASSIFGGLNYGYTF TRBV19 - - TRBJ1-2
TGTGCCAGCAGCGAAGACAGTAATTCACCCCTCCACTTT CASSEDSNSPLHF TRBV9 - - TRBJ1-6
TGTGCCAGTAGCAGGAGCATGAACACTGAAGCTTTCTTT CASSRSMNTEAFF TRBV7-2 once - TRBJ1-1
TGTGCCAGCAGTTCACAGGGGGCTGGGATAGCTTTCTTT CASSSQGAGIAFF TRBV6-5 - TRBD1 TRBJ1-1
TGTGCCAGCAGTGAATACGGGTCGGAGCAGTACTTC CASSEYGSEQYF TRBV6-1 once - TRBJ2-7
TGTGCCTGGAGTGTACGGACTAGCGGGAGAGGGAATGAGCAGTTCTTC CAWSVRTSGRGNEQFF TRBV30 few TRBD2 TRBJ2-1
TGTGCCAGTAGACCCGGGACAGGGAACCACGAGCAGTACTTC CASRPGTGNHEQYF TRBV19 - TRBD1 TRBJ2-7
TGTGCCAGTAGTTCCACCAGACAGGCCTACGAGCAGTACTTC CASSSTRQAYEQYF TRBV19 - - TRBJ2-7
TGTGCCAGCAGCCCCGCGGGTGGGACCGGGGAGCTGTTTTTT CASSPAGGTGELFF TRBV27 - - TRBJ2-2
TGTGCCAGCTCACCAGCAATCAGGGACACTGAAGCTTTCTTT CASSPAIRDTEAFF TRBV18 - - TRBJ1-1
TGTGCCAGTTCGCGGGTGGGCGGACAGGGCGATCAGCCCCAGCATTTT CASSRVGGQGDQPQHF TRBV19 - TRBD1 TRBJ1-5
TGTGCCAGTAGTATATTTTCAGGGCCCTACGAGCAGTACTTC CASSIFSGPYEQYF TRBV19 - - TRBJ2-7
TGCGCCAGCAGCAGAGGACACCCCTACGAGCAGTACTTC CASSRGHPYEQYF TRBV5-1 - - TRBJ2-7
TGTGCCAGCAGTTACATCAGGGCAAGCTCCTACAATGAGCAGTTCTTC CASSYIRASSYNEQFF TRBV6-5 - - TRBJ2-1
TGCGCCAGCAGCCAATGGACAGGAACCGGTTACGAGCAGTACTTC CASSQWTGTGYEQYF TRBV5-1 - TRBD1 TRBJ2-7
TGTGCCAGCAGGTCTTCCAAGGACAGAGATGAAGCTTTCTTT CASRSSKDRDEAFF TRBV5-4 - - TRBJ1-1
TGTGCCAGCAGCTTAAGCTCCCCCCCCGAGCAGTACTTC CASSLSSPPEQYF TRBV13 - - TRBJ2-7
TGTGCCAGCAGCTTAGGGACAGCCAGCGGGCCGAACACCGGGGAGCTGTTTTTT CASSLGTASGPNTGELFF TRBV7-3 once - TRBJ2-2
TGTGCCAGCAGCCCCGGACAGGGGATTAGGGAAGAGACCCAGTACTTC CASSPGQGIREETQYF TRBV6-6 once TRBD1 TRBJ2-5
TGTGCCAGCAGTGTCGGGACAGCCAAAGAGACCCAGTACTTC CASSVGTAKETQYF TRBV6-1 - TRBD1 TRBJ2-5
TGTGCCAGCAGCTCGTGGAGGGACGAGCAGTACTTC CASSSWRDEQYF TRBV7-9 - - TRBJ2-7
TGTGCCAGCAGTGAAGGTGTGCGGGCCTCACAAGAGACCCAGTACTTC CASSEGVRASQETQYF TRBV25-1 once - TRBJ2-5
TGTGCCAGCAGCCCCGGGGTAGCGGGAGGGGGTAGTGAGACCCAGTACTTC CASSPGVAGGGSETQYF TRBV9 - TRBD2 TRBJ2-5
TGCAGTGCTGGTCAAGCGGGAGAGAAGTACTTC CSAGQAGEKYF TRBV20-1 - TRBD2 TRBJ2-5
TGTGCCTGGATGAGTGTTCAGGTCGGTGGAAACACCATATATTTT CAWMSVQVGGNTIYF TRBV30 - - TRBJ1-3
TGTGCCAGCAGTCGCAGGGGTTATAGCAATCAGCCCCAGCATTTT CASSRRGYSNQPQHF TRBV27 - - TRBJ1-5
TGTGCCAGCAGTGCCTCCGGGACCGGGGGGTTGGGACTGTTTTTT CASSASGTGGLGLFF TRBV6-6 - - TRBJ1-4
TGTGCCAGCAGTGATCGAGGCGAGTATTCACCCCTCCACTTT CASSDRGEYSPLHF TRBV25-1 - - TRBJ1-6
TGTGCCAGCAGTCCCAAAACAGACAGGAGAATCTACAATGAGCAGTTCTTC CASSPKTDRRIYNEQFF TRBV2 - - TRBJ2-1
TGCGCCAGCAGCCAATTTGATACGGGAGGAGCCTACAATGAGCAGTTCTTC CASSQFDTGGAYNEQFF TRBV4-1 - TRBD2 TRBJ2-1
TGCGCCAGCAGCCAAGAACTACAGGCGAACTATGGCTACACCTTC CASSQELQANYGYTF TRBV4-3 few - TRBJ1-2
TGTGCCAGCTCCTCGGTCATGATTTCGGATACGCAGTATTTT CASSSVMISDTQYF TRBV6-5 - - TRBJ2-3
TGTGCCACCAGCAGAGAAACAGGAATAAGCAATCAGCCCCAGCATTTT CATSRETGISNQPQHF TRBV15 - - TRBJ1-5
TGCGCCAGCAGCCCCTCCCGGGACACTAACTCTGGAAACACCATATATTTT CASSPSRDTNSGNTIYF TRBV5-1 few - TRBJ1-3
TGTGCCAGCAGCGTAGAGGAGGGCGACTACGAGCAGTACTTC CASSVEEGDYEQYF TRBV9 - - TRBJ2-7
TGTGCCAGCAGGCAGACGGGTAGCAATCAGCCCCAGCATTTT CASRQTGSNQPQHF TRBV6-1 - - TRBJ1-5
TGCGCCAGCAGCGGAAGCGGTGAACAAGAGACCCAGTACTTC CASSGSGEQETQYF TRBV5-1 - - TRBJ2-5
TGTGCCAGCAGCCCCTATTCATTTCGGACAGCGGGGGGCCTCAATGAGCAGTTCTTC CASSPYSFRTAGGLNEQFF TRBV7-2 - TRBD2 TRBJ2-1
TGCGCCAGCAGCTTAGCAGCGGGGGCCGGGGAGACCCAGTACTTC CASSLAAGAGETQYF TRBV5-1 - TRBD2 TRBJ2-5
TGTGCCACCAGCAGAGATGTTACTGCCAAAAACATTCAGTACTTC CATSRDVTAKNIQYF TRBV15 - - TRBJ2-4
TGTGCCAGCAGGCGGACAGCCACTAACACTGAAGCTTTCTTT CASRRTATNTEAFF TRBV6-5 - - TRBJ1-1
TGCAGCGTTGTCGATGCCGGGACAGGGAATTCCTACAATGAGCAGTTCTTC CSVVDAGTGNSYNEQFF TRBV29-1 - TRBD1 TRBJ2-1
TGTGCCAGCAGCTTAAACAGGATTTTGGGCGGTAAAAACATTCAGTACTTC CASSLNRILGGKNIQYF TRBV7-7 - - TRBJ2-4
TGTGCCAGCTCACCACCGACGGGGAGTATCTATGGCTACACCTTC CASSPPTGSIYGYTF TRBV18 - - TRBJ1-2
TGTGCCAGCAGCTTGAAACTAGCCTACAATGAGCAGTTCTTC CASSLKLAYNEQFF TRBV5-4 - - TRBJ2-1